This TCR beta chain emerged from a study of blood T cell repertoires in COVID-19. Study-level information: Collection of acute and convalescent COVID-19 samples took place in the United States, Italy and Spain. Nucleic acid was either cDNA or gDNA, and it came from T cells, B-cell-depleted T cells, or PBMCs.

Original data processing: The assay estimated nucleated cells by amplifying reference gene primers. Profiling relied on immunoSEQ multiplex PCR, and the TCRdb table lists in-frame clones only, not all of them. V, J and clone size reflect that table, while D and trimming were determined from the DNA. The data show about 54,000 clones, more than 75% seen once. The CDR3 covers 17 residues. Trimming took off 0 bases at V and 1 base at J, with 13 bases between the two ends. Germline lookup yields CDR1 MGHRA and CDR2 YSYEKL. This receptor was taken from a human donor in a cohort sampled during active COVID-19. Specimen: peripheral blood. V is TRBV4-1 and J is TRBJ1-5, with unresolved D. CDR3 sequence (DNA): TGCGCCAGCAGCCAAGATCGGACTCATGGGAGCAATCAGCCCCAGCATTTT. Protein: CASSQDRTHGSNQPQHF.